This T cell receptor beta chain was sequenced for a study of blood T cell repertoires in COVID-19. About the research overall: T cells, B-cell-depleted T cells, or PBMCs supplied cDNA or gDNA.

Method: immunoSEQ multiplex PCR; TCRdb's copy keeps in-frame clones and lacks some. The sample lists 350,000 to 450,000 clones; approximately 89% were seen once. CDR1 and CDR2 from the germline V gene are SNHLY and FYNNEI. The CDR3 extends over 11 amino acids. The V and J ends lost 7 bases and 3 bases respectively, with 6 bases between them. Which cohort a participant joined came from the clinical history participants gave. No more than 2 weeks before study entry, exposed participants had met a case of COVID-19. This receptor was obtained from a woman aged 40 to 50 who had been exposed to COVID-19. Sequencing was done on a sample of PBMCs or T cells enriched from blood (not recorded which). This rearrangement joins TRBV2 to TRBJ1-2; D is unresolved. CDR3 DNA sequence: TGTGCCAGCACAGCGTACTATGGCTACACCTTC. This gives the protein CASTAYYGYTF.